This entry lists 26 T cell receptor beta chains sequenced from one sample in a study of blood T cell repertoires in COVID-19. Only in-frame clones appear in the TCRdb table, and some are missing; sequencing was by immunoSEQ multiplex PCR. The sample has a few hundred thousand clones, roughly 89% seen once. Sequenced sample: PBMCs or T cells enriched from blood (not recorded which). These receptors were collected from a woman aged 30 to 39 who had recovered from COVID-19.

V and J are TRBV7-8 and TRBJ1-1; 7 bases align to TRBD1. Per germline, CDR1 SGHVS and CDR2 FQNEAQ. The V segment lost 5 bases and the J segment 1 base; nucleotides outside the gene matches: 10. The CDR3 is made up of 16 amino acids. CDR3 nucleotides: TGTGCCAGCAGCCGAGTTCCGGGACAGAAGAACACTGAAGCTTTCTTT. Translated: CASSRVPGQKNTEAFF.

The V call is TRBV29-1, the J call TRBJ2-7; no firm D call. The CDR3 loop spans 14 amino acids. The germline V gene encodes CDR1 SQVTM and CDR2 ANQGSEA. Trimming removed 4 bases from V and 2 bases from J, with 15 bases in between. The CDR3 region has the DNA TGCAGCGTTGTATTAGAAATTCTAACCTACGAGCAGTACTTC. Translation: CSVVLEILTYEQYF.

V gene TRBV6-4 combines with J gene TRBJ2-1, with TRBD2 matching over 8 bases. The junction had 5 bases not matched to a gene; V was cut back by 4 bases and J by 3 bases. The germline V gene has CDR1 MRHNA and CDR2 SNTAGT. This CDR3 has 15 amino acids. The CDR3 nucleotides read TGTGCCAGCAGTGCGCTAGCGGGCCTCTACAATGAGCAGTTCTTC. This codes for CASSALAGLYNEQFF.

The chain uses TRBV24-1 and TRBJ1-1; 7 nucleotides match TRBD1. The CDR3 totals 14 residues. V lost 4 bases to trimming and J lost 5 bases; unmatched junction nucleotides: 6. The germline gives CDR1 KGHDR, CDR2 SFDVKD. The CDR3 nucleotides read TGTGCCACCAGTGAGAGTCCAGGGGGGACTGAAGCTTTCTTT. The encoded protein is CATSESPGGTEAFF.

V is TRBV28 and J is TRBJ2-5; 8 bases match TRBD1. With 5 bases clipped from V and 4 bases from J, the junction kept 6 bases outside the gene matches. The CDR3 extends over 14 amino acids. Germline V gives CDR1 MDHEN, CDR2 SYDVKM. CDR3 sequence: CASSSRGRVETQYF. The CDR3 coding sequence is TGTGCCAGCAGTAGCAGGGGGCGCGTAGAGACCCAGTACTTC.

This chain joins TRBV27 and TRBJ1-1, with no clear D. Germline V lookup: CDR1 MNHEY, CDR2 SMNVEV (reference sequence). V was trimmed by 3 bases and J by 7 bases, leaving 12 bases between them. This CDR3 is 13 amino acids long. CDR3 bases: TGTGCCAGCAGTTTCGGCGCGGGGTTTGAAGCTTTCTTT. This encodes CASSFGAGFEAFF.

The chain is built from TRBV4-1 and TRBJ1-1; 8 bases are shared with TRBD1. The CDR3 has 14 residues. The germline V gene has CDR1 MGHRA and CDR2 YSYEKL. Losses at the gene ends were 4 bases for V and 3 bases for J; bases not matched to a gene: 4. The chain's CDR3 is CASSPGGFDTEAFF. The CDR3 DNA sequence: TGCGCCAGCAGCCCAGGGGGCTTCGACACTGAAGCTTTCTTT.

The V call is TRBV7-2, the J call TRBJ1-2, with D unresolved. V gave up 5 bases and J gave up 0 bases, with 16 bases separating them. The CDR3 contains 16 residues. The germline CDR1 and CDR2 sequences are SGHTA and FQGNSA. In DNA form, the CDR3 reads TGTGCCAGCAGCCAAATAACCGGGGAGACTAACTATGGCTACACCTTC. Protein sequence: CASSQITGETNYGYTF.

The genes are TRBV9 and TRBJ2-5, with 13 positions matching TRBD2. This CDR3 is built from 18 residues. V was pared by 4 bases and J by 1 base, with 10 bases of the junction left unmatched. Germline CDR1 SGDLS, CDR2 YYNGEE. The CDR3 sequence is CASSTQTGTSGTQETQYF. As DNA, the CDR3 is TGTGCCAGCAGCACCCAGACCGGGACTAGCGGGACCCAAGAGACCCAGTACTTC.

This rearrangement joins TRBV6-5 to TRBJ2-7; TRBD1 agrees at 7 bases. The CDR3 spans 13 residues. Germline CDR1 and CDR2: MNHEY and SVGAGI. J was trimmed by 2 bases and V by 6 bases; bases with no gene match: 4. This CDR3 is CASRDDRAYEQYF. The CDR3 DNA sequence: TGTGCCAGCAGAGACGACAGGGCCTACGAGCAGTACTTC.

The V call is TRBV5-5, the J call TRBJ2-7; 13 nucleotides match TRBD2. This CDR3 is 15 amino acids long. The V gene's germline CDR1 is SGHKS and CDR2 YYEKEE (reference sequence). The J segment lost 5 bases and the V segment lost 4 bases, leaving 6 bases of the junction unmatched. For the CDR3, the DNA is TGTGCCAGCAGCCGTCTACTAGCGGGAGGGAACGAGCAGTACTTC. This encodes CASSRLLAGGNEQYF.

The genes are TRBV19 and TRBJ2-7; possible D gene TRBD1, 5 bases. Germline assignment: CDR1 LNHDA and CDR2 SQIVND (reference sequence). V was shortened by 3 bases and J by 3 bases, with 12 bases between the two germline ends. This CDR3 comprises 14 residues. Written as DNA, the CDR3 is TGTGCCAGTAGTATCCTAGGGGCCAACTACGAGCAGTACTTC. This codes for CASSILGANYEQYF. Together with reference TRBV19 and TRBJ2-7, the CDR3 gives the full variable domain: DGGITQSPKYLFRKEGQNVTLSCEQNLNHDAMYWYRQDPGQGLRLIYYSQIVNDFQKGDIAEGYSVSREKKESFPLTVTSAQKNPTAFYLCASSILGANYEQYFGPGTRLTVT.

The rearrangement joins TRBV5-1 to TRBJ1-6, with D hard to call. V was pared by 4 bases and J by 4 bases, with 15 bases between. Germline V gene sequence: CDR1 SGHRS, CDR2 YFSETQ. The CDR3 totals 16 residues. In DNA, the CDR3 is TGCGCCAGCAGCCCCTCGGCGGCAGAGTATAATTCACCCCTCCACTTT. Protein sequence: CASSPSAAEYNSPLHF.

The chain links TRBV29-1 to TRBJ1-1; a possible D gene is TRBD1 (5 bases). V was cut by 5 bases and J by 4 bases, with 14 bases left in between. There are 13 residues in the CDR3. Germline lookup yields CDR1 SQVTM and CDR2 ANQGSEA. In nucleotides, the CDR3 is TGCAGCGTTTCCCCCTCCCAGGGCACTGAAGCTTTCTTT. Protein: CSVSPSQGTEAFF.

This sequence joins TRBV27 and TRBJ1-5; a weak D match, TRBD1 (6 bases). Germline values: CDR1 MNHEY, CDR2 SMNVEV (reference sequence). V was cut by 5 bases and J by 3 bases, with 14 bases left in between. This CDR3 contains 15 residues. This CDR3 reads CASSAKQGLNQPQHF. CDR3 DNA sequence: TGTGCCAGCAGTGCCAAACAGGGCCTCAATCAGCCCCAGCATTTT.

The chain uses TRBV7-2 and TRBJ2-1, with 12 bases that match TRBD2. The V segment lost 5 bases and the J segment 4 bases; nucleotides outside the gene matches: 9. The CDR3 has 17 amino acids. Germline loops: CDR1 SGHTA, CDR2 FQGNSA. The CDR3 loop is CASSPLEGTSGYNEQFF. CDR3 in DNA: TGTGCCAGCAGCCCATTGGAAGGGACTAGCGGGTACAATGAGCAGTTCTTC.

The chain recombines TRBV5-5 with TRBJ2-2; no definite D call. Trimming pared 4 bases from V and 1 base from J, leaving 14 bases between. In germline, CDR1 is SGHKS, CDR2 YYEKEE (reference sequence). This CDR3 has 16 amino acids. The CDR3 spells CASSPLLTENTGELFF. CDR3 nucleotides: TGTGCCAGCAGCCCCCTTCTTACAGAGAACACCGGGGAGCTGTTTTTT. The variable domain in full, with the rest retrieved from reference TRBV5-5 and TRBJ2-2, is DAGVTQSPTHLIKTRGQQVTLRCSPISGHKSVSWYQQVLGQGPQFIFQYYEKEERGRGNFPDRFSARQFPNYSSELNVNALLLGDSALYLCASSPLLTENTGELFFGEGSRLTVL.

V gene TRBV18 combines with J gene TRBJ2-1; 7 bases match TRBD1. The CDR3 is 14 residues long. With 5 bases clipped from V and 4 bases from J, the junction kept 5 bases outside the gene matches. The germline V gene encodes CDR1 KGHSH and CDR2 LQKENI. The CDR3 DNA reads TGTGCCAGCTCAGGGACAGAACAATACAATGAGCAGTTCTTC. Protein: CASSGTEQYNEQFF. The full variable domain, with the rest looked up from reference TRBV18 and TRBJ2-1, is NAGVMQNPRHLVRRRGQEARLRCSPMKGHSHVYWYRQLPEEGLKFMVYLQKENIIDESGMPKERFSAEFPKEGPSILRIQQVVRGDSAAYFCASSGTEQYNEQFFGPGTRLTVL.

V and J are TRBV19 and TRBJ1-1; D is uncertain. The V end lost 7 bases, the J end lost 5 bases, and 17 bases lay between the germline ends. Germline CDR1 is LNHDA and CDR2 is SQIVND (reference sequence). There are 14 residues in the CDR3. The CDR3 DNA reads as TGTGCCAGTAATCAAGGAAACGTGCGGACTGAAGCTTTCTTT. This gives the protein CASNQGNVRTEAFF.

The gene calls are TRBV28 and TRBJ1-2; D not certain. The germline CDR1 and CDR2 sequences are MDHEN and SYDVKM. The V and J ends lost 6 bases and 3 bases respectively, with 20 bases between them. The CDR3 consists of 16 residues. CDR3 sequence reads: CASSGYPEGQYYGYTF. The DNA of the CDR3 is TGTGCCAGCAGCGGATACCCAGAGGGCCAATACTATGGCTACACCTTC.

The CDR3 protein is CASSRPTGGSSFEQYF. Here the CDR3 DNA reads TGTGCCAGCAGCCGTCCGACAGGGGGCTCTTCGTTCGAGCAGTACTTC. The V gene is TRBV4-2, the J gene TRBJ2-7; 10 bases are shared with TRBD1. Germline values: CDR1 LGHNA, CDR2 YNFKEQ. CDR3 length equals 16 residues. With 4 bases clipped from V and 6 bases from J, the junction kept 12 bases outside the gene matches.

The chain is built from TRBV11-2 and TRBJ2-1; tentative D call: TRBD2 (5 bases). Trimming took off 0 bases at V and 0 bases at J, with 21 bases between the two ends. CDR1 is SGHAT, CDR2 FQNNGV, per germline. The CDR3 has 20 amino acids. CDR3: CASSLDGFSVANPSYNEQFF. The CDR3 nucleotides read TGTGCCAGCAGCTTAGATGGCTTTAGCGTAGCGAACCCCTCCTACAATGAGCAGTTCTTC.

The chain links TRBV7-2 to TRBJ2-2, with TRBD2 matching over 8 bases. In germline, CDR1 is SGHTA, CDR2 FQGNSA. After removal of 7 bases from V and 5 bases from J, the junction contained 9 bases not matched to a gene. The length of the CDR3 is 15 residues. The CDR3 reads CASNQAGVRTGELFF. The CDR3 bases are TGTGCCAGCAACCAAGCGGGAGTAAGGACCGGGGAGCTGTTTTTT.

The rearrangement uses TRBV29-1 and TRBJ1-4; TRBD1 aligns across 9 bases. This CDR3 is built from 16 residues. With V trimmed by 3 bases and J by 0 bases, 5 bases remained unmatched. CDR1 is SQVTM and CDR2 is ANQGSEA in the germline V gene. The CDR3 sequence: CSVEKRQGATNEKLFF. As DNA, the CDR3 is TGCAGCGTTGAGAAGCGACAGGGGGCAACTAATGAAAAACTGTTTTTT.

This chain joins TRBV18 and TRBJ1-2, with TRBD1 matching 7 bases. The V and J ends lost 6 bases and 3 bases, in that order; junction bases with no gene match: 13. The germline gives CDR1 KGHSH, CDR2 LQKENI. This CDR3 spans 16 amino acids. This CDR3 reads CASSLWGQPLDYGYTF. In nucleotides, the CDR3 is TGTGCCAGCTCGCTTTGGGGACAGCCTTTGGACTATGGCTACACCTTC. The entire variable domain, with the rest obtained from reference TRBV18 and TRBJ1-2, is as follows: NAGVMQNPRHLVRRRGQEARLRCSPMKGHSHVYWYRQLPEEGLKFMVYLQKENIIDESGMPKERFSAEFPKEGPSILRIQQVVRGDSAAYFCASSLWGQPLDYGYTFGSGTRLTVV.

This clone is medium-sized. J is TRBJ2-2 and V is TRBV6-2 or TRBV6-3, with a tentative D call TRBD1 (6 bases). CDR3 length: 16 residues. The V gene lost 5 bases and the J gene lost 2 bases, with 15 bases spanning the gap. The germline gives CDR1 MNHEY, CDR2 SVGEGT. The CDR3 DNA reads TGTGCCAGCAGTCAACCTCCGGGACATAACACCGGGGAGCTGTTTTTT. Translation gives CASSQPPGHNTGELFF.